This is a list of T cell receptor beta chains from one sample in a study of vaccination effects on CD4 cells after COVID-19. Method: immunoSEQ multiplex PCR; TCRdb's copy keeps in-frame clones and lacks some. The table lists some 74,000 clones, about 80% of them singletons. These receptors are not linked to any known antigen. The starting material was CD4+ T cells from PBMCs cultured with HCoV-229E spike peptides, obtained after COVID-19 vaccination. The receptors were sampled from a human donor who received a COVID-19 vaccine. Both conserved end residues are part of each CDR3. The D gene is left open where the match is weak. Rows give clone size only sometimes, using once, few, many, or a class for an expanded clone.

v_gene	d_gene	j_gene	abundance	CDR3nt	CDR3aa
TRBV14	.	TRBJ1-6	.	TGTGCCAGCAGCCAAGCGGACAGAAGTGGTTATTCACCCCTCCACTTT	CASSQADRSGYSPLHF
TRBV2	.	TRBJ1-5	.	TGTGCCAGCAGCCGGAACGGGGCAGGTCAGCCCCAGCATTTT	CASSRNGAGQPQHF
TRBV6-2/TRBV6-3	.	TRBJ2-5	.	TGTGCCAGCAGTTACTCGAGGGGAAGGGATAAGACCCAGTACTTC	CASSYSRGRDKTQYF
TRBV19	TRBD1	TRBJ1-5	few	TGTGCCAGTAGTATATCCGGACAGGGGCATCAGCCCCAGCATTTT	CASSISGQGHQPQHF
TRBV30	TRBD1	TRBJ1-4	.	TGTGCCTGGAGGGAACAGGGGACGCCTAATGAAAAACTGTTTTTT	CAWREQGTPNEKLFF
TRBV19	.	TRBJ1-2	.	TGTGCCAGTAGTATAATCGGCTCGAGCTATGGCTACACCTTC	CASSIIGSSYGYTF
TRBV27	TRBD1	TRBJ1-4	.	TGTGCCAGCAGTTGGGGGACAGGTACTAATGAAAAACTGTTTTTT	CASSWGTGTNEKLFF
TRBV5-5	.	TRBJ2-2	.	TGTGCCAGCAGCTTGGAGGGCACCGGGGAGCTGTTTTTT	CASSLEGTGELFF
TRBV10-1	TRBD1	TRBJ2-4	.	TGCGCCAGCAGTGCAGGGGGCCAAAACATTCAGTACTTC	CASSAGGQNIQYF
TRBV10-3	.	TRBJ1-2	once	TGTGCCATCAGGGCCAGTCAGGCTGCCGTATCTTTAAACTATGGCTACACCTTC	CAIRASQAAVSLNYGYTF
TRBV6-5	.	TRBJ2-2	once	TGTGCCAGCCGGGAGACTACCGACTTCGCCGGGGAGCTGTTTTTT	CASRETTDFAGELFF